These 29 T cell receptor beta chains share one sample of origin, sequenced in a study of cytomegalovirus exposure and HLA in healthy donors. PCR primers comprised 60 Vbeta and 13 Jbeta primers. Some clones are missing from TCRdb's copy, which holds only in-frame ones; the method was immunoSEQ multiplex PCR. Altogether approximately 98,000 clones are present, about 80% being singletons, with the ten largest covering 9.5% to 13%. The sequencing sample was made of PBMCs. These receptors originate from a man younger than 30 in good health and CMV-seropositive.

This sequence joins TRBV5-1 and TRBJ1-2; perhaps TRBD1 as D (5 bases). Trimming left V 0 bases short and J 2 bases short, with 8 bases between. Germline assignment: CDR1 SGHRS and CDR2 YFSETQ. The CDR3 spans 14 residues. The CDR3 DNA is TGCGCCAGCAGCTTGGAGGGGCTGAACTATGGCTACACCTTC. Translating it yields CASSLEGLNYGYTF.

The chain joins TRBV5-1 to TRBJ1-1; maybe TRBD1 (6 bases). The CDR3 is 15 amino acids. V lost 3 bases and J 5 bases, leaving 17 bases between the germline ends. CDR1 and CDR2 from the germline V gene are SGHRS and YFSETQ. CDR3 bases: TGCGCCAGCAGCTACCGAACCACAGGGAATACTGAAGCTTTCTTT. Residues: CASSYRTTGNTEAFF.

The genes are TRBV7-6 and TRBJ1-6; 7 bases line up with TRBD1. Per the germline V gene, CDR1 is SGHVS and CDR2 is FNYEAQ. The length of the CDR3 is 16 residues. Trimming cost V 1 base and J 5 bases; bases outside gene matches: 5. This chain's CDR3 is CASSLEGAGNNSPLHF. CDR3 bases: TGTGCCAGCAGCTTAGAGGGGGCTGGGAATAATTCACCCCTCCACTTT.

V is TRBV5-5 and J is TRBJ1-2; D ambiguous. V was pared by 0 bases and J by 7 bases, with 13 bases between. Looked up from germline, CDR1 is SGHKS and CDR2 is YYEKEE (reference sequence). The CDR3 is made up of 14 amino acids. CDR3 coding DNA: TGTGCCAGCAGCTTGGAGAGCTCAACGGTTGGCTACACCTTC. It is translated as CASSLESSTVGYTF.

This chain's CDR3 is CASSIRGGNTEAFF. The CDR3 nucleotides are TGTGCCAGTAGTATTCGGGGGGGGAACACTGAAGCTTTCTTT. The rearrangement links TRBV19 to TRBJ1-1; D is perhaps TRBD1 (5 bases). Per germline, CDR1 LNHDA and CDR2 SQIVND (reference sequence). This CDR3 has 14 amino acids. Trimming took off 3 bases at V and 1 base at J, with 9 bases between the two ends.

The gene calls are TRBV7-9 and TRBJ1-6; D uncertain. This CDR3 has 15 amino acids. Germline CDR1 SEHNR, CDR2 FQNEAQ (reference sequence). Trimming removed 0 bases from V and 7 bases from J, with 10 bases in between. CDR3 sequence reads: CASSLAAEWNSPLHF. CDR3 sequence (DNA): TGTGCCAGCAGCTTAGCGGCGGAATGGAATTCACCCCTCCACTTT.

V gene TRBV5-6 combines with J gene TRBJ1-4; 8 bases are a match to TRBD1. Germline V gene data show CDR1 as SGHDT and CDR2 as YYEEEE. V lost 3 bases, J lost 2 bases, and 3 bases stayed unmatched. This CDR3 is 15 amino acids long. CDR3 protein: CASSYGQGTNEKLFF. The CDR3 DNA reads TGTGCCAGCAGCTACGGACAGGGCACTAATGAAAAACTGTTTTTT.

V is TRBV29-1 and J is TRBJ2-7, with TRBD2 matching 11 bases. CDR1 is SQVTM, CDR2 ANQGSEA, per germline. The CDR3 is 14 amino acids. Losses at the gene ends were 0 bases for V and 4 bases for J; bases not matched to a gene: 2. In DNA form, the CDR3 reads TGCAGCGTTGAAGAGTCTAGCGGGGGGTACGAGCAGTACTTC. Protein product: CSVEESSGGYEQYF.

In its sample, this clone was seen a few times. The rearrangement joins TRBV30 to TRBJ2-5; D is undetermined. This CDR3 comprises 13 residues. The germline gives CDR1 GTSNPN, CDR2 SVGIG (reference sequence). The V gene lost 6 bases and the J gene lost 8 bases, with 19 bases spanning the gap. CDR3 amino acids: CACEKLSKRTQYF. In DNA form, the CDR3 reads TGTGCCTGCGAAAAATTAAGCAAGAGAACCCAGTACTTC.

V usage is TRBV20-1 and J usage is TRBJ1-2, with D unresolved. The V gene lost 6 bases and the J gene lost 4 bases, with 9 bases spanning the gap. This CDR3 contains 11 residues. CDR1 and CDR2 from the germline V gene are DFQATT and SNEGSKA (reference sequence). CDR3 nucleotides: TGCAGTGCCCAGAATTCCTATGGCTACACCTTC. Its protein is CSAQNSYGYTF.

The chain uses TRBV19 and TRBJ2-7; 7 nucleotides line up with TRBD1. Germline V lookup: CDR1 LNHDA, CDR2 SQIVND (reference sequence). The CDR3 is 15 amino acids. The J segment lost 4 bases and the V segment lost 4 bases, leaving 10 bases of the junction unmatched. CDR3 DNA: TGTGCCAGTAGTACCTCGACAGGGTCTGGGTACGAGCAGTACTTC. Amino acid sequence: CASSTSTGSGYEQYF.

V and J are TRBV9 and TRBJ2-2; 9 bases map to TRBD1. CDR1 and CDR2 (germline): SGDLS, YYNGEE. The CDR3 runs 16 residues. Losses at the gene ends were 0 bases for V and 5 bases for J; bases not matched to a gene: 5. CDR3 protein: CASSVGSGQGTGELFF. The CDR3 bases are TGTGCCAGCAGCGTAGGCTCGGGACAGGGAACCGGGGAGCTGTTTTTT.

The rearrangement links TRBV5-4 to TRBJ2-2; 11 nucleotides agree with TRBD2. Germline CDR1 reads SGHNT; CDR2 reads YYREEE (reference sequence). The CDR3 is 16 amino acids. After removal of 3 bases from V and 0 bases from J, the junction contained 1 base not matched to a gene. The CDR3 DNA is TGTGCCAGCAGCTCGGGACTAGCGGCGAACACCGGGGAGCTGTTTTTT. Amino acid sequence: CASSSGLAANTGELFF.

The CDR3 protein is CASSGRQGADTEAFF. The DNA for the CDR3 is TGTGCCAGCAGCGGGAGACAGGGGGCGGACACTGAAGCTTTCTTT. The chain carries TRBV9 and TRBJ1-1; 10 nucleotides line up with TRBD1. With 3 bases clipped from V and 3 bases from J, the junction kept 5 bases outside the gene matches. Germline loops: CDR1 SGDLS, CDR2 YYNGEE. The CDR3 consists of 15 residues.

Regarding this clone: The junction departs from the called germline gene at one end, perhaps through a read error. V gene TRBV5-1 combines with J gene TRBJ1-2, with 10 positions matching TRBD1. CDR1 SGHRS and CDR2 YFSETQ come from the germline V gene. The CDR3 runs to 16 residues. CDR3 protein: CASSADRGRVGYDYTF. DNA of the CDR3: TGCGCCAGCAGCGCAGACAGGGGGCGCGTTGGGTATGACTACACCTTC.

The V and J genes are TRBV6-5 and TRBJ2-3; 7 bases line up with TRBD2. Germline CDR1 reads MNHEY; CDR2 reads SVGAGI. Trimming at V came to 10 bases and at J to 1 base, leaving 8 bases not matched to a gene. The CDR3 is 14 residues long. The CDR3 bases are TGTGCCACTCAAGAGCGGGAAGGCACAGATACGCAGTATTTT. As protein: CATQEREGTDTQYF.

This clone is a singleton in its sample. The CDR3 end shows no conserved phenylalanine or tryptophan, and so a read error is likely. This sequence joins TRBV5-1 and TRBJ1-6; D is ambiguous. The CDR3 length is 16 residues. Per germline, CDR1 SGHRS and CDR2 YFSETQ. Trimming pared 2 bases from V and 1 base from J, leaving 10 bases between. CDR3 region: CASSFQAGSYNSPLHL. CDR3 coding DNA: TGCGCCAGCAGCTTCCAAGCCGGTTCCTATAATTCACCCCTCCACCTT.

The chain is built from TRBV7-9 and TRBJ1-3; maybe TRBD1 (6 bases). Germline V CDR1 and CDR2: SEHNR, FQNEAQ (reference sequence). Trimming removed 6 bases from V and 1 base from J, with 10 bases in between. This CDR3 spans 14 amino acids. CDR3 sequence: CASSSTGSGNTIYF. The CDR3 DNA reads as TGTGCCAGCAGTTCTACAGGGTCTGGAAACACCATATATTTT.

This chain connects TRBV7-9 to TRBJ2-5, with a tentative D call TRBD1 (6 bases). The V gene lost 0 bases and the J gene lost 1 base, with 15 bases spanning the gap. Germline CDR1 SEHNR, CDR2 FQNEAQ (reference sequence). The CDR3 runs to 17 residues. This CDR3 reads CASSLATGATLQETQYF. Here the CDR3 DNA reads TGTGCCAGCAGCTTAGCGACAGGAGCAACACTCCAAGAGACCCAGTACTTC. Full variable domain (outside the CDR3, taken from reference TRBV7-9 and TRBJ2-5): DTGVSQNPRHKITKRGQNVTFRCDPISEHNRLYWYRQTLGQGPEFLTYFQNEAQLEKSRLLSDRFSAERPKGSFSTLEIQRTEQGDSAMYLCASSLATGATLQETQYFGPGTRLLVL.

CDR3 sequence (DNA): TGTGCCAGCAGTGGGACAGGGATCAGCTACGAGCAGTACTTC. As protein: CASSGTGISYEQYF. The chain recombines TRBV28 with TRBJ2-7, with 9 nucleotides matching TRBD1. CDR1 MDHEN and CDR2 SYDVKM come from the germline V gene. This CDR3 region has 14 residues. V shed 5 bases and J 3 bases; nucleotides not matched to a gene: 5.

V is TRBV6-5 and J is TRBJ2-7, with a tentative D call TRBD2 (6 bases). V dropped 0 bases and J dropped 0 bases, with 9 bases sitting between them. Germline V gene sequence: CDR1 MNHEY, CDR2 SVGAGI. This CDR3 is 15 amino acids long. This chain's CDR3 is CASSYSRGSSYEQYF. The CDR3 coding sequence is TGTGCCAGCAGTTACTCTCGGGGGAGCTCCTACGAGCAGTACTTC.

In its sample, this clone was seen once. The V and J genes are TRBV7-9 and TRBJ2-1; D is perhaps TRBD1 (6 bases). Germline V gene lookup returns CDR1 SEHNR and CDR2 FQNEAQ (reference sequence). CDR3 length equals 17 residues. Trimming took 1 base from V and 8 from J, leaving 21 bases between them. The CDR3 nucleotides are TGTGCCAGCAGCTTAGACCCCCAGGGGCGCTTTGCGTATGAGCAGTTCTTC. It specifies CASSLDPQGRFAYEQFF.

V and J are TRBV4-1 and TRBJ1-2; TRBD1 might be the D (6 bases). The CDR3 loop spans 16 amino acids. CDR1 and CDR2 (germline): MGHRA, YSYEKL. Deletions cut 1 base from V and 4 bases from J, with 16 bases between. The CDR3 loop is CASSQVVQGLFYGYTF. The CDR3 DNA reads TGCGCCAGCAGCCAAGTCGTTCAGGGGTTGTTCTATGGCTACACCTTC.

V and J are TRBV5-4 and TRBJ2-7; D uncertain. Trimming removed 0 bases from V and 3 bases from J, with 10 bases in between. The CDR3 is 14 amino acids. CDR1 and CDR2 from the germline V gene are SGHNT and YYREEE (reference sequence). The CDR3 protein is CASSLGRTDYEQYF. For the CDR3, the DNA is TGTGCCAGCAGCTTGGGCCGAACAGACTACGAGCAGTACTTC.

The V and J genes are TRBV19 and TRBJ2-5; the match to TRBD2 covers 10 bases. From germline, CDR1 is LNHDA and CDR2 SQIVND (reference sequence). CDR3 length: 13 residues. The J segment lost 12 bases and the V segment lost 6 bases, leaving 10 bases of the junction unmatched. The CDR3 coding sequence is TGTGCCAGTAGGACGGCTAGCGGGGGCCCAAAGTACTTC. Translating gives CASRTASGGPKYF.

This clone has a handful of counts. The gene calls are TRBV6-5 and TRBJ1-5; TRBD1 is a possible D gene (5 bases). V dropped 2 bases and J dropped 0 bases, with 8 bases sitting between them. Germline V gene data show CDR1 as MNHEY and CDR2 as SVGAGI. CDR3 length: 15 residues. The CDR3 coding sequence is TGTGCCAGCAGTTACGACAGATATAGCAATCAGCCCCAGCATTTT. Protein: CASSYDRYSNQPQHF.

This clone occurred once. The chain couples TRBV9 to TRBJ2-1; D is unclear. The germline V and J ends were trimmed by 0 bases and 3 bases, with 10 bases remaining between them. Germline-derived CDR1 and CDR2 are SGDLS and YYNGEE. CDR3 length: 15 amino acids. The CDR3 spells CASSVGSVFYNEQFF. The CDR3 bases are TGTGCCAGCAGCGTAGGCAGTGTTTTCTACAATGAGCAGTTCTTC.

This CDR3 reads CASSLTGTGGSTEAFF. CDR3 DNA sequence: TGTGCCAGCAGTCTAACCGGGACAGGGGGGAGCACTGAAGCTTTCTTT. The genes are TRBV28 and TRBJ1-1; 11 bases line up with TRBD1. The junction had 9 bases not matched to a gene; V was cut back by 5 bases and J by 4 bases. Germline assignment: CDR1 MDHEN and CDR2 SYDVKM. The CDR3 has 16 amino acids.

The chain joins TRBV7-8 to TRBJ2-7, with 9 bases identical to TRBD1. Germline V gene lookup returns CDR1 SGHVS and CDR2 FQNEAQ. V lost 6 bases to trimming and J lost 0 bases; unmatched junction nucleotides: 6. The CDR3 extends over 15 amino acids. CDR3 sequence: CASRDRGLSSYEQYF. CDR3 DNA: TGTGCCAGCAGGGACAGGGGACTAAGCTCCTACGAGCAGTACTTC.